The 23 T cell receptor beta chains in this list originate from one sample, sequenced in a study of persistence of HIV-infected CD4 T cells. These receptors are not linked to any known antigen. Lysates of CMV-infected fibroblasts at 8 to 10 ug/mL stimulated these cells. Sorted nonresponding memory CD4+ T cells were CD40L-negative, CD69-negative, CD45RO-high. The immunoSEQ assay was version 4, run in survey mode. Here immunoSEQ multiplex PCR was the method, and the copy in TCRdb shows in-frame clones only, minus some. The sample records tens of thousands of clones, about 81% being singletons. The source was CD4+ T cells sorted from PBMCs after approximately 20-hour stimulation, collected from a patient who received antiretroviral therapy. Every receptor here comes from an adult man with HIV who was CMV-seropositive.

The gene calls are TRBV30 and TRBJ2-1, with 8 positions matching TRBD1. The CDR3 is 13 residues long. Germline V gene sequence: CDR1 GTSNPN, CDR2 SVGIG (reference sequence). Trimming took 5 bases from V and 10 from J; bases not matched to a gene: 10. CDR3: CAWYSGGEEEQFF. Here the CDR3 DNA reads TGTGCCTGGTATTCAGGGGGCGAGGAGGAGCAGTTCTTC.

Only a few counts were recorded for this clone. The gene calls are TRBV18 and TRBJ1-1; possible D gene TRBD1, 6 bases. CDR1 and CDR2 (germline): KGHSH, LQKENI. This CDR3 has 13 residues. With 3 bases removed from V and 7 bases from J, the gap between germline ends came to 12 bases. CDR3 sequence: CASSPAGGHEAFF. In nucleotides, the CDR3 is TGTGCCAGCTCACCTGCTGGGGGCCATGAAGCTTTCTTT.

This clone came up once. The V and J genes are TRBV27 and TRBJ1-3, with 8 bases identical to TRBD1. J lost 8 bases, V lost 0 bases, and 9 bases had no gene match. CDR3 length: 16 residues. CDR1 MNHEY and CDR2 SMNVEV come from the germline V gene (reference sequence). The CDR3 loop reads CASSLSGDRSLDTIYF. The CDR3 nucleotides are TGTGCCAGCAGTTTATCGGGGGACAGGTCCTTGGACACCATATATTTT.

The V and J genes are TRBV5-1 and TRBJ2-7, with a tentative D call TRBD2 (6 bases). The germline V gene encodes CDR1 SGHRS and CDR2 YFSETQ. This CDR3 comprises 11 residues. Trimming pared 0 bases from V and 11 bases from J, leaving 9 bases between. CDR3 protein: CASSLAGVKYF. For the CDR3, the DNA is TGCGCCAGCAGCTTGGCGGGGGTAAAGTACTTC.

The J gene is TRBJ1-2, the V gene TRBV30; D is perhaps TRBD1 (5 bases). Trimming pared 0 bases from V and 3 bases from J, leaving 17 bases between. This CDR3 is built from 16 residues. Germline V CDR1 and CDR2: GTSNPN, SVGIG (reference sequence). CDR3 sequence (DNA): TGTGCCTGGAGTGTTGCAGGGCGCCCCGGTGACTATGGCTACACCTTC. It specifies CAWSVAGRPGDYGYTF.

This clone was seen just once. The chain is built from TRBV27 and TRBJ2-5; perhaps TRBD2 as D (5 bases). Per the germline V gene, CDR1 is MNHEY and CDR2 is SMNVEV (reference sequence). The CDR3 is 15 residues long. V shed 0 bases and J shed 5 bases, with 13 bases lying between them. The chain's CDR3 is CASSLSGHRGETQYF. Here the CDR3 DNA reads TGTGCCAGCAGTTTATCGGGCCATCGAGGGGAGACCCAGTACTTC.

Only one count was recorded for this clone. The chain carries TRBV2 and TRBJ1-5; D is undetermined. CDR3 size: 13 residues. Trimming took off 2 bases at V and 9 bases at J, with 11 bases between the two ends. Germline loops: CDR1 SNHLY, CDR2 FYNNEI. The CDR3: CASSEMERRPQHF. CDR3 sequence (DNA): TGTGCCAGCAGTGAAATGGAAAGGCGGCCCCAGCATTTT.

The CDR3 nucleotides read TGTGCCAGCAGTCCACGGAGGGAGAACACTGAAGCTTTCTTT. Its protein product is CASSPRRENTEAFF. This chain links TRBV7-2 with TRBJ1-1; no definite D call. In germline, CDR1 is SGHTA, CDR2 FQGNSA. This CDR3 has 14 amino acids. V was trimmed by 6 bases and J by 1 base, leaving 12 bases between them.

This clone appeared a single time. The chain uses TRBV5-6 and TRBJ1-4, with TRBD1 matching over 9 bases. Germline CDR1 SGHDT, CDR2 YYEEEE. The CDR3 has 17 residues. With 1 base clipped from V and 3 bases from J, the junction kept 7 bases outside the gene matches. CDR3 loop: CASSLPGQGNSNEKLFF. The CDR3 DNA reads TGTGCCAGCAGCTTGCCGGGACAGGGAAATTCTAATGAAAAACTGTTTTTT. The full variable domain, with the rest looked up from reference TRBV5-6 and TRBJ1-4, is DAGVTQSPTHLIKTRGQQVTLRCSPKSGHDTVSWYQQALGQGPQFIFQYYEEEERQRGNFPDRFSGHQFPNYSSELNVNALLLGDSALYLCASSLPGQGNSNEKLFFGSGTQLSVL.

The chain links TRBV2 to TRBJ1-5; 7 bases are shared with TRBD1. From germline, CDR1 is SNHLY and CDR2 FYNNEI. The CDR3 loop spans 16 amino acids. V was clipped by 7 bases and J by 9 bases; unmatched bases: 18. This CDR3 is CASTLTVRGAVRPQHF. Here the CDR3 DNA reads TGTGCCAGCACCCTGACGGTCAGGGGGGCAGTTAGGCCCCAGCATTTT.

V is TRBV6-5 and J is TRBJ2-2, with TRBD1 identical over 7 bases. The CDR3 is 15 residues long. The germline V gene has CDR1 MNHEY and CDR2 SVGAGI. J gave up 1 base and V 5 bases, and 4 bases lay outside the gene matches. The CDR3 DNA reads TGTGCCAGCAGTCCGCGGACAGGGAACACCGGGGAGCTGTTTTTT. Protein product: CASSPRTGNTGELFF.

This clone was found a few times. The rearrangement links TRBV5-5 to TRBJ1-5; D is possibly TRBD1 (6 bases). CDR1 is SGHKS and CDR2 is YYEKEE in the germline V gene (reference sequence). V shed 4 bases and J shed 3 bases, with 20 bases lying between them. CDR3 length: 17 residues. CDR3 residues: CASSIQTGGWANQPQHF. The DNA of the CDR3 is TGTGCCAGCAGCATCCAGACAGGAGGTTGGGCCAATCAGCCCCAGCATTTT.

This clone occurred once. This chain uses TRBV5-8 with TRBJ1-3; TRBD1 might be the D (5 bases). CDR3 length: 15 residues. The germline gives CDR1 SGHTS, CDR2 YDEGEE. Deletions cut 4 bases from V and 3 bases from J, with 14 bases between. The CDR3 protein is CASSNTGTYGNTIYF. For the CDR3, the DNA is TGTGCCAGCAGCAACACCGGGACCTATGGAAACACCATATATTTT.

V and J are TRBV7-2 and TRBJ1-5, with D hard to call. Trimming cost V 2 bases and J 0 bases, with 5 bases left between them. This CDR3 contains 14 residues. CDR1 SGHTA and CDR2 FQGNSA come from the germline V gene. The CDR3 nucleotides read TGTGCCAGCAGCTTACAGTATAGCAATCAGCCCCAGCATTTT. Encoded protein: CASSLQYSNQPQHF. The variable domain in full, completed from reference TRBV7-2 and TRBJ1-5, reads GAGVSQSPSNKVTEKGKDVELRCDPISGHTALYWYRQSLGQGLEFLIYFQGNSAPDKSGLPSDRFSAERTGGSVSTLTIQRTQQEDSAVYLCASSLQYSNQPQHFGDGTRLSIL.

J is TRBJ2-1 and V is TRBV5-6, with a weak D call TRBD2 (5 bases). Germline CDR1 SGHDT, CDR2 YYEEEE. V was shortened by 7 bases and J by 7 bases, with 18 bases between the two germline ends. This CDR3 comprises 14 residues. DNA for the CDR3: TGTGCCAGCCTGCCGCGGGCTCTAAGTAATGAGCAGTTCTTC. As protein: CASLPRALSNEQFF.

V usage is TRBV14 and J usage is TRBJ1-2; no clear D. V gave up 0 bases and J gave up 6 bases, with 11 bases separating them. The CDR3 spans 14 residues. Germline V lookup: CDR1 SGHDN, CDR2 FVKESK. CDR3: CASSQDLVRHGYTF. The CDR3, as DNA: TGTGCCAGCAGCCAAGATCTCGTGAGGCATGGCTACACCTTC.

V gene TRBV27 combines with J gene TRBJ2-2, with D perhaps TRBD1 (8 bases). Germline-derived CDR1 and CDR2 are MNHEY and SMNVEV (reference sequence). V shed 6 bases and J shed 6 bases, with 11 bases lying between them. The CDR3 has 13 amino acids. The CDR3 region is CASRQGGSGELFF. CDR3 nucleotide sequence: TGTGCCAGCAGACAGGGGGGGTCCGGGGAGCTGTTTTTT.

This clone occurred a few times. The chain employs TRBV7-9 and TRBJ1-4; D is perhaps TRBD1 (5 bases). V lost 2 bases and J 6 bases, leaving 10 bases between the germline ends. Germline CDR1 SEHNR, CDR2 FQNEAQ (reference sequence). This CDR3 is 14 amino acids long. CDR3 loop: CASSLFGTDEKLFF. The CDR3 DNA follows: TGTGCCAGCAGCTTATTCGGGACGGATGAAAAACTGTTTTTT.

The V call is TRBV5-6, the J call TRBJ2-6; D is uncertain. The CDR3 loop spans 16 amino acids. Germline V gene lookup returns CDR1 SGHDT and CDR2 YYEEEE. V shed 0 bases and J shed 0 bases, with 7 bases lying between them. This CDR3 is CASSLASDSGANVLTF. DNA for the CDR3: TGTGCCAGCAGCTTGGCCTCAGACTCTGGGGCCAACGTCCTGACTTTC.

The V gene is TRBV6-4, the J gene TRBJ1-2, with no clear D. Trimming cost V 2 bases and J 6 bases, with 13 bases left between them. From germline, CDR1 is MRHNA and CDR2 SNTAGT. The CDR3 length is 14 residues. For the CDR3, the DNA is TGTGCCAGCAGTGACACCCCCCGCGGGCATGGCTACACCTTC. It translates to CASSDTPRGHGYTF.

The chain joins TRBV6-1 to TRBJ1-5, with no clear D. V lost 0 bases to trimming and J lost 12 bases, with 15 bases between them. CDR3 length: 14 amino acids. Germline CDR1 MNHNS, CDR2 SASEGT. The CDR3 DNA reads TGTGCCAGCAGTGAAGCCTTTCGGGAGGTTTACCAGCATTTT. This gives the protein CASSEAFREVYQHF.

The genes are TRBV7-2 and TRBJ2-7, with 8 bases lining up with TRBD1. Losses at the gene ends were 5 bases for V and 6 bases for J; bases not matched to a gene: 6. Germline-derived CDR1 and CDR2 are SGHTA and FQGNSA. The CDR3 consists of 13 residues. CDR3 sequence: CASSQDRGGEQYF. The CDR3 DNA reads TGTGCCAGCAGCCAAGACAGGGGAGGCGAGCAGTACTTC.

This clone was picked up a small number of times. An end of the junction does not agree with germline; a read error may underlie this. The chain is built from TRBV7-7 and TRBJ1-4; unclear D gene. There are 13 residues in the CDR3. Germline V gives CDR1 SSHAT, CDR2 FNYEAQ (reference sequence). In DNA form, the CDR3 reads TGTGCTAGCAGCTTAGCCGGGCCGGGAAAACTGTTTTTT. Translated: CASSLAGPGKLFF.